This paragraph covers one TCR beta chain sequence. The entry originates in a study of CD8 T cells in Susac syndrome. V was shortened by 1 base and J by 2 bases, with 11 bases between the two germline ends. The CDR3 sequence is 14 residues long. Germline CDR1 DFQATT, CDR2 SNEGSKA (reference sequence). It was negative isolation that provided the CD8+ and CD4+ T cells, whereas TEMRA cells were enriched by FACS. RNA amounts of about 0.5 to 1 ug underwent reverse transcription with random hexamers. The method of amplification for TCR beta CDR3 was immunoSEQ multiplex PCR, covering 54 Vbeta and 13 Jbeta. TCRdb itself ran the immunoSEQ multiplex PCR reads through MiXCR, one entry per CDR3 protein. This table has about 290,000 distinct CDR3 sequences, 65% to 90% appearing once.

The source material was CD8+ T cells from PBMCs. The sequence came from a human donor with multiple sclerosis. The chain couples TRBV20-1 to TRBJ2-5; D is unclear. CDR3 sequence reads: CSARAVGIQETQYF. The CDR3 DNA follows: TGCAGTGCTAGAGCTGTGGGGATACAAGAGACCCAGTACTTC.